This T cell receptor beta chain was recorded in a study of monozygotic twins with cystic fibrosis. Findings and caveats of the study: Low clonality (median around 0.009) suggested a mostly naive repertoire. Shared CDR3 numbers were not associated with age, concordance or severity. V usage most resembled the co-twin in 13 of 16 pairs. Nucleotide-identical clonotype sharing was significantly higher within monozygotic CF twin pairs than between unrelated CF individuals.

Profiling relied on immunoSEQ multiplex PCR, and the TCRdb table lists in-frame clones only, not all of them. Among some 26,000 clones, under 95% were seen once, and the ten largest hold approximately 0.28%. Per germline, CDR1 SEHNR and CDR2 FQNEAQ (reference sequence). The length of the CDR3 is 13 residues. Trimming shortened V by 7 bases and J by 8 bases, and 17 bases separated the two germline ends. In the case of this clone: Its antigen is not known.

The sequenced material came from blood. The rearrangement joins TRBV7-9 to TRBJ1-2; D remains unclear. The origin of this receptor is a girl aged 2-15 years with cystic fibrosis. The CDR3: CASTSASRGGYTF. The CDR3, as DNA: TGTGCCAGCACCTCGGCCTCCCGGGGAGGCTACACCTTC.